This section outlines one TCR beta chain sequence together with its context. This entry is derived from a study of T cells after yellow fever vaccination. Each CDR3 protein is one row after TCRdb ran MiXCR on the 5' RACE reads. The sample holds under 550,000 distinct CDR3 sequences, roughly a fifth seen once. This CDR3 comprises 15 residues. Germline CDR1 is MGHRA and CDR2 is YSYEKL. With 4 bases clipped from V and 7 bases from J, the junction kept 9 bases outside the gene matches. This receptor was identified in a man aged 18 to 29 who received the YFV17D yellow fever vaccine. The chain employs TRBV4-1 and TRBJ1-2, with 10 bases identical to TRBD1. This specimen was PBMCs, taken approximately 22 days after the first yellow fever vaccination. DNA for the CDR3: TGCGCCAGCAGCCGACCGGGACAGGGGTACCGTGGCTACACCTTC. It encodes CASSRPGQGYRGYTF.